This TCR beta chain was recorded in a study of vaccination effects on CD4 cells after COVID-19. Pools of viral peptides were used by the ViraFEST assay to expand antigen-specific CD4+ T cells ahead of sequencing. Following 10 days of culture, CD4+ T cells were isolated. Participants received two doses of either the BNT162b2 or mRNA-1273 vaccine. As concerns this clone: Its antigen is still unknown.

Here immunoSEQ multiplex PCR was the method, and the copy in TCRdb shows in-frame clones only, minus some. The table records some 35,000 clones, approximately 84% of them present only once. CDR3 size: 15 residues. The V segment lost 3 bases and the J segment 3 bases; nucleotides outside the gene matches: 5. CDR1 is KGHSH and CDR2 is LQKENI in the germline V gene. The origin of this receptor is a human donor who received a COVID-19 vaccine. Some clones in this sample may be carry-over from other donors' samples. The chain joins TRBV18 to TRBJ2-7; 10 positions match TRBD2. The sample here was CD4+ T cells from PBMCs cultured with HCoV-NL63 spike peptides, taken after COVID-19 vaccination. CDR3 residues: CASSPRTSGYYEQYV. The CDR3 region has the DNA TGTGCCAGCTCACCGCGGACTAGCGGATACTACGAGCAGTACGTC.